This T cell receptor (beta chain) was sequenced for a study of early T cells in non-severe SARS-CoV-2 infection. Turning to the study itself: Investigators sequenced bulk RNA drawn from unsorted whole blood, and chains remained unpaired.

Germline V gene data show CDR1 as ENHRY and CDR2 as SYGVKD. Trimming cost V 4 bases and J 4 bases, with 10 bases left between them. This CDR3 region has 13 residues. The TCR library protocol was used to attach unique molecular identifiers. These identifiers were attached to individual cDNA molecules. TCRdb processed the 5' RACE reads anew with MiXCR; each CDR3 protein has one entry. Here the sample spans 84,000 or so distinct CDR3 sequences, about 12% being singletons. The clonotype originates from an adult who was a healthcare worker with PCR-confirmed SARS-CoV-2 infection or an uninfected control (not recorded which). The gene calls are TRBV10-3 and TRBJ1-1, with a tentative D call TRBD1 (5 bases). The specimen was whole blood. The CDR3 loop is CAISGRGGTEAFF. Written as DNA, the CDR3 is TGTGCCATCAGTGGTCGGGGGGGCACTGAAGCTTTCTTT.